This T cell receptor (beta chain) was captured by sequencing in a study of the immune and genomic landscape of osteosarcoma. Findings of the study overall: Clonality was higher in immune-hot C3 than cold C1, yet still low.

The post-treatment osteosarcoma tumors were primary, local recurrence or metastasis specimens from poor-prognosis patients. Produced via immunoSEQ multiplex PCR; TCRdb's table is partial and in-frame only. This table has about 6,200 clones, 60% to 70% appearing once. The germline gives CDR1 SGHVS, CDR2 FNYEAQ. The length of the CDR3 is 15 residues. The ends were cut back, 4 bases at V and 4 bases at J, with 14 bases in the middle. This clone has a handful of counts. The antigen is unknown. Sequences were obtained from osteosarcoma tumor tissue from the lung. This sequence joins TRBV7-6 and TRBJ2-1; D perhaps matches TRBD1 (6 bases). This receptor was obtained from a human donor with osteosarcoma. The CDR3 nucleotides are TGTGCCAGCAGCTCCCCCGGGACAATTTACAATGAGCAGTTCTTC. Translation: CASSSPGTIYNEQFF.